Described below is a single T cell receptor (beta chain) sequence and its context. Its specificity is not known. This CDR3 has 15 residues. Germline V CDR1 and CDR2: MNHEY, SMNVEV (reference sequence). Trimming left V 3 bases short and J 3 bases short, with 15 bases between. Over several immunoSEQ plates, each subset's genomic DNA was distributed in even portions. Assay: immunoSEQ multiplex PCR; the TCRdb copy retains only in-frame clones and omits some. The sample comprises hundreds of thousands of clones, about 95% of which are singletons, and 0.06% rests with the top ten. This record belongs to a study of shared clonotypes between healthy human individuals. Each sample came from a Caucasian adult donor living in Nashville, Tennessee. Subsets obtained from CD4+ cells comprised CD45RA+ naive and CD45RA-negative memory cells. Study findings and constraints: Clonotype sharing among donors likely depends on sequencing depth.

This chain joins TRBV27 and TRBJ2-7; D is perhaps TRBD2 (6 bases). The receptor comes from a woman aged 25 to 45 in good health. The material sequenced was naive CD4+ T cells sorted from blood. Subset given: CD45RA+ positively selected. The CDR3 DNA reads as TGTGCCAGCAGTTTTGGACGTTGGGGGGACTACGAGCAGTACTTC. Translating gives CASSFGRWGDYEQYF.